This T cell receptor (beta chain) was recovered during a study of T cell responses to AZD1222 COVID-19 vaccine. V was trimmed by 3 bases and J by 0 bases, leaving 20 bases between them. The CDR3 runs 18 residues. Germline V gives CDR1 KGHSH, CDR2 LQKENI. Produced via immunoSEQ multiplex PCR; TCRdb's table is partial and in-frame only. The table shows around 120,000 clones, with about 89% occurring only once. Details on this clone: As yet, its antigen is unknown.

Overall study results and limits: Increased Spike-specific TCR breadth and depth were observed after two AZD1222 doses. Females outnumbered males among donors, who were mostly white British; clonal diversity was possibly underestimated.

This chain joins TRBV18 and TRBJ1-2, with TRBD1 as a possible D gene (5 bases). This clonotype originated in an adult in good health. The starting material was peripheral blood, obtained on day 0 of MenACWY control vaccination. The CDR3 coding sequence is TGTGCCAGCTCACCTCAACGGTTAGGGGCAGTATCTAACTATGGCTACACCTTC. It yields the protein CASSPQRLGAVSNYGYTF.